These 16 T cell receptor beta chains came from one sample sequenced in a study of blood T cell repertoires in COVID-19. Libraries were prepared by immunoSEQ multiplex PCR; TCRdb keeps only in-frame clonotypes and omits some of them. Of around 30,000 clones listed, 60% to 80% were seen once; the top ten hold over 12%. Input material: peripheral blood. The receptor source for this set is a man older than 75 with active or convalescent COVID-19.

The rearrangement uses TRBV5-1 and TRBJ1-5; D call uncertain. V lost 6 bases and J 7 bases, leaving 14 bases between the germline ends. The germline V gene encodes CDR1 SGHRS and CDR2 YFSETQ. This CDR3 has 13 amino acids. CDR3 residues: CASISGTTQPQHF. In nucleotides, the CDR3 is TGCGCCAGCATTTCGGGTACCACGCAGCCCCAGCATTTT.

This sequence joins TRBV5-1 and TRBJ2-7, with 10 nucleotides matching TRBD1. The V and J ends lost 2 bases and 3 bases, in that order; junction bases with no gene match: 5. CDR3 length equals 15 residues. Germline assignment: CDR1 SGHRS and CDR2 YFSETQ. CDR3 nucleotide sequence: TGCGCCAGCAGCTTCCGGACAGGGGGGGTCTACGAGCAGTACTTC. It encodes CASSFRTGGVYEQYF.

CDR3 sequence reads: CASSETGSYEQYF. The CDR3 coding sequence is TGTGCCAGCTCAGAGACAGGTTCCTACGAGCAGTACTTC. The gene calls are TRBV18 and TRBJ2-7; weak D call: TRBD1 (6 bases). V gave up 5 bases and J gave up 1 base, with 9 bases separating them. The germline V gene encodes CDR1 KGHSH and CDR2 LQKENI. CDR3 length: 13 residues.

The chain links TRBV19 to TRBJ1-2; no clear D gene. CDR3 size: 12 residues. Trimming removed 6 bases from V and 2 bases from J, with 7 bases in between. Germline CDR1 and CDR2: LNHDA and SQIVND (reference sequence). The CDR3: CASSPQNYGYTF. The CDR3 DNA is TGTGCCAGTAGCCCACAAAACTATGGCTACACCTTC. Combining the CDR3 with reference TRBV19 and TRBJ1-2 gives the whole variable domain DGGITQSPKYLFRKEGQNVTLSCEQNLNHDAMYWYRQDPGQGLRLIYYSQIVNDFQKGDIAEGYSVSREKKESFPLTVTSAQKNPTAFYLCASSPQNYGYTFGSGTRLTVV.

CDR3 in amino acids: CASSHGLAGGSYNEQFF. CDR3 nucleotide sequence: TGTGCCAGCAGCCACGGACTAGCGGGAGGCTCCTACAATGAGCAGTTCTTC. The V gene is TRBV3-1 (or the pseudogene TRBV3-2), the J gene TRBJ2-1, with TRBD2 identical over 14 bases. J was trimmed by 0 bases and V by 3 bases; bases with no gene match: 1. In germline, CDR1 is LGHDT, CDR2 YNNKEL (reference sequence). The CDR3 runs to 17 residues.

The rearrangement links TRBV30 to TRBJ2-5, with TRBD1 matching over 7 bases. The V gene end was trimmed by 1 base and the J gene end by 5 bases; junction bases not matched to a gene: 7. The CDR3 sequence is 14 residues long. CDR1 GTSNPN and CDR2 SVGIG come from the germline V gene (reference sequence). DNA for the CDR3: TGTGCCTGGAGTGCTGAAGGGGGCTGGGAGACCCAGTACTTC. Translating it yields CAWSAEGGWETQYF.

The rearrangement links TRBV6-1 to TRBJ1-6; possible D gene TRBD1, 5 bases. The ends were cut back, 3 bases at V and 5 bases at J, with 11 bases in the middle. This CDR3 contains 15 residues. CDR1 and CDR2 from the germline V gene are MNHNS and SASEGT. CDR3 protein: CASSDQGINNSPLHF. The CDR3 nucleotides read TGTGCCAGCAGTGACCAGGGAATAAATAATTCACCCCTCCACTTT.

The chain is built from TRBV5-4 and TRBJ2-1; 11 bases line up with TRBD2. This CDR3 contains 17 residues. CDR1 SGHNT and CDR2 YYREEE come from the germline V gene (reference sequence). Losses at the gene ends were 5 bases for V and 0 bases for J; bases not matched to a gene: 7. The CDR3 DNA reads TGTGCCAGCAGTCCAACTAGCGGGGGAAGCTCCTACAATGAGCAGTTCTTC. This codes for CASSPTSGGSSYNEQFF.

The table lists this clone with a count of one. This chain connects TRBV5-4 to TRBJ2-5; TRBD1 is a possible D gene (5 bases). CDR1 and CDR2 (germline): SGHNT, YYREEE (reference sequence). This CDR3 comprises 13 residues. V was shortened by 2 bases and J by 5 bases, with 10 bases between the two germline ends. The CDR3 DNA is TGTGCCAGCAGCTTTCCAGGGTTGGAGACCCAGTACTTC. Encoded protein: CASSFPGLETQYF. Together with reference TRBV5-4 and TRBJ2-5, the CDR3 gives the full variable domain: ETGVTQSPTHLIKTRGQQVTLRCSSQSGHNTVSWYQQALGQGPQFIFQYYREEENGRGNFPPRFSGLQFPNYSSELNVNALELDDSALYLCASSFPGLETQYFGPGTRLLVL.

The chain joins TRBV3-1 (or the pseudogene TRBV3-2) to TRBJ1-3, with D perhaps matching TRBD1 (6 bases). Germline V gene lookup returns CDR1 LGHDT and CDR2 YNNKEL (reference sequence). Trimming pared 4 bases from V and 3 bases from J, leaving 13 bases between. The CDR3 has 15 amino acids. Written as DNA, the CDR3 is TGTGCCAGCAGCCTCGAGGGGGGGCTTGGAAACACCATATATTTT. Protein product: CASSLEGGLGNTIYF.

This clone was recorded once. This chain links TRBV3-1 (or the pseudogene TRBV3-2) with TRBJ1-2, with a weak D call TRBD1 (5 bases). There are 16 residues in the CDR3. Germline CDR1 reads LGHDT; CDR2 reads YNNKEL (reference sequence). Trimming took 0 bases from V and 5 from J, leaving 16 bases between them. The CDR3 bases are TGTGCCAGCAGCCAAGATTCGGGGGGGGGAATATATGGCTACACCTTC. Translating gives CASSQDSGGGIYGYTF.

This sequence joins TRBV28 and TRBJ1-5; TRBD1 aligns across 9 bases. J was trimmed by 6 bases and V by 1 base; bases with no gene match: 10. The CDR3 consists of 17 residues. The V gene's germline CDR1 is MDHEN and CDR2 SYDVKM. The CDR3 is CASSLYRGTGQRQPQHF. CDR3 DNA: TGTGCCAGCAGTTTATATCGGGGGACAGGGCAACGTCAGCCCCAGCATTTT.

This clone was detected once. This chain's CDR3 is CAISAPGLVSDTQYF. CDR3 nucleotide sequence: TGTGCCATCAGTGCCCCGGGACTAGTCTCAGATACGCAGTATTTT. V usage is TRBV10-3 and J usage is TRBJ2-3, with 8 bases fitting TRBD2. Germline V lookup: CDR1 ENHRY, CDR2 SYGVKD. Trimming took 4 bases from V and 4 from J; bases not matched to a gene: 7. This CDR3 is 15 amino acids long.

This chain connects TRBV14 to TRBJ2-1, with D perhaps TRBD2 (5 bases). V was shortened by 1 base and J by 6 bases, with 10 bases between the two germline ends. The CDR3 length is 14 residues. Germline V gene data show CDR1 as SGHDN and CDR2 as FVKESK. CDR3 loop: CASSQVKRINEQFF. The DNA for the CDR3 is TGTGCCAGCAGCCAAGTAAAGCGGATCAATGAGCAGTTCTTC.

This clone was detected only a few times. The chain couples TRBV7-2 to TRBJ2-5, with 7 positions matching TRBD1. After removal of 2 bases from V and 0 bases from J, the junction contained 6 bases not matched to a gene. Germline CDR1 reads SGHTA; CDR2 reads FQGNSA. This CDR3 has 16 amino acids. CDR3 in DNA: TGTGCCAGCAGCTTATACGGGACAGCGTACCAAGAGACCCAGTACTTC. Protein: CASSLYGTAYQETQYF.

The V and J genes are TRBV12-5 and TRBJ1-1; unclear D gene. Trimming took 6 bases from V and 2 from J, leaving 22 bases between them. The CDR3 spans 17 residues. CDR1 and CDR2 from the germline V gene are LGHNT and FRNRAP. In DNA form, the CDR3 reads TGTGCTAGTGGACCCAATTACGGGTCGGAGGTTAACACTGAAGCTTTCTTT. Translated, it gives CASGPNYGSEVNTEAFF.